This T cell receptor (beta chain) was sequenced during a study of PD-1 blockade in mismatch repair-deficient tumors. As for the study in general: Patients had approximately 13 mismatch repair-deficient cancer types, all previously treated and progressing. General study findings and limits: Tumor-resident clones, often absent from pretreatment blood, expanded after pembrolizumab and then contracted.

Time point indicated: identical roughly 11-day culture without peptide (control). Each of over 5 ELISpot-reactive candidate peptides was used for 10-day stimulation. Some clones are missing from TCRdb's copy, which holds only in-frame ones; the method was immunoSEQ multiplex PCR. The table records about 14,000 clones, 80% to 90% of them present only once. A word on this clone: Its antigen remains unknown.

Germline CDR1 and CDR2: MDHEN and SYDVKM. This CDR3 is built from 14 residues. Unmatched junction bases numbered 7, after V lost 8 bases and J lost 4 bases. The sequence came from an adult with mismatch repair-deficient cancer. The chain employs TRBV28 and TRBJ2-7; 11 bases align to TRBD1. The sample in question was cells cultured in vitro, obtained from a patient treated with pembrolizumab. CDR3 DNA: TGTGCCAGCGGGACAGGGGGGCAGAGGTACGAGCAGTACTTC. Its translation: CASGTGGQRYEQYF.